Listed below are T cell receptor beta chains from one sample, sequenced in a study of blood T cell repertoires in COVID-19. Some clones are missing from TCRdb's copy, which holds only in-frame ones; the method was immunoSEQ multiplex PCR. This table holds about 180,000 clones, around 83% found once. Specimen: peripheral blood. Receptor source: a human donor in a cohort sampled during active COVID-19. Each CDR3 is given with its conserved first and last residue. D genes are given only for firm matches. Rows give clone size only sometimes, using once, few, many, or a class for an expanded clone.

D	size	V	J	DNA	CDR3
.	.	TRBV9	TRBJ1-1	TGTGCCAGCAGCGTAGGGGGGCAGAACACTGAAGCTTTCTTT	CASSVGGQNTEAFF
.	.	TRBV7-6	TRBJ2-5	TGTGCCAGCAGGTCGGAGGGGGAGACCCAGTACTTC	CASRSEGETQYF
.	.	TRBV7-2	TRBJ2-7	TGTGCCAGCAGCTCCGACAGGCTCGAGCAGTACTTC	CASSSDRLEQYF
TRBD2	.	TRBV7-6	TRBJ2-3	TGTGCCAGCAGCTCGGGGACTAGGGGTTTGGGTACGCAGTATTTT	CASSSGTRGLGTQYF
TRBD1	.	TRBV7-3	TRBJ2-7	TGTGCCAGCAGCCCGACAGGGACGCACGAGCAGTACTTC	CASSPTGTHEQYF
.	few	TRBV6-2/TRBV6-3	TRBJ2-4	TGTGCCAGCAGCCACAGGGTCGCCAAAAACATTCAGTACTTC	CASSHRVAKNIQYF
.	.	TRBV24-1	TRBJ1-5	TGTGCCACCAGTGGAGGGAATCAGCCCCAGCATTTT	CATSGGNQPQHF
TRBD2	.	TRBV2	TRBJ2-7	TGTGCCAGTAGACTAGCGGTGTACGAGCAGTACTTC	CASRLAVYEQYF
.	.	TRBV19	TRBJ1-2	TGTGCCAGTAGTACTGCAGGGCCGGGCTATGGCTACACCTTC	CASSTAGPGYGYTF
.	.	TRBV7-9	TRBJ1-4	TGTGCCAGCAGCTTGGACAGCCAGTTGAAACTGTTTTTT	CASSLDSQLKLFF
.	.	TRBV14	TRBJ1-2	TGTGCCAGCAGCCAAGTCCCCGGAGGGTATGGCTACACCTTC	CASSQVPGGYGYTF
TRBD1	.	TRBV29-1	TRBJ1-5	TGCAGCGTTGGACAGGGGGGCGATCAGCCCCAGCATTTT	CSVGQGGDQPQHF
TRBD2	.	TRBV7-2	TRBJ2-7	TGTGCCAGCAGCTGGGATAGCGGGGGCTACGAGCAGTACTTC	CASSWDSGGYEQYF
TRBD2	few	TRBV7-6	TRBJ2-7	TGTGCCAGCAGCTTAGCGGCTGGCGGGGGGCCCGAGCAGTACTTC	CASSLAAGGGPEQYF
.	.	TRBV18	TRBJ1-4	TGTGCCAGCTCACCTGGCAGCCAGGGGAATGAAAAACTGTTTTTT	CASSPGSQGNEKLFF
.	.	TRBV7-9	TRBJ1-6	TGTGCCAGCAGCGTTATTCTGGCGGAGAATTCACCCCTCCACTTT	CASSVILAENSPLHF
TRBD1	once	TRBV5-1	TRBJ1-3	TGCGCCAGCAGCCAGGACAGGGAAGGAAACACCATATATTTT	CASSQDREGNTIYF
.	.	TRBV2	TRBJ2-1	TGTGCCAGCAGTGAGGAGGGGGCCTCCTACAATGAGCAGTTCTTC	CASSEEGASYNEQFF
TRBD1	.	TRBV7-9	TRBJ1-1	TGTGCCAGCAGCGCTGGACAGGTGAACACTGAAGCTTTCTTT	CASSAGQVNTEAFF
.	.	TRBV7-2	TRBJ2-1	TGTGCCAGCAGCTTACCGGGACTCCTGTCCAATGAGCAGTTCTTC	CASSLPGLLSNEQFF
.	few	TRBV25-1	TRBJ1-4	TGTGCCAGCAGTGAATATACCGATCTTCAGGGTCCCAATGAAAAACTGTTTTTT	CASSEYTDLQGPNEKLFF
.	.	TRBV2	TRBJ1-1	TGTGCCAGCAGTGTCGGGGGAACTGAAGCTTTCTTT	CASSVGGTEAFF
.	.	TRBV7-8	TRBJ2-7	TGTGCCAGCAGCTTAGGGCGGGTCTACGAGCAGTACTTC	CASSLGRVYEQYF
TRBD1	once	TRBV6-5	TRBJ2-5	TGTGCCAGCAGTTTAACCAGGGGGTTCCCAGAGACCCAGTACTTC	CASSLTRGFPETQYF
TRBD2	.	TRBV28	TRBJ2-7	TGTGCCAGCAGTCGACTAGCGGGGGGGTACGAGCAGTACTTC	CASSRLAGGYEQYF
TRBD2	once	TRBV24-1	TRBJ2-1	TGTGCCACCAGTGATTTGGGCGGGAGCTGGGTCGAGCAGTTCTTC	CATSDLGGSWVEQFF
.	once	TRBV28	TRBJ1-2	TGTGCCAGCAGTTTGTTTACCCTCCGGGACAATGAAGGCTACACCTTC	CASSLFTLRDNEGYTF
TRBD2	.	TRBV27	TRBJ2-5	TGTGCCAGCGTTAGGACTAGCGGGGGGTTACGGGAGACCCAGTACTTC	CASVRTSGGLRETQYF
TRBD1	few	TRBV27	TRBJ2-7	TGTGCCAGCAGTGCCGGGACAGGGGGCTACGAGCAGTACTTC	CASSAGTGGYEQYF
.	.	TRBV6-2/TRBV6-3	TRBJ2-7	TGTGCCAGCAGTGCGGGGACAGCGAATTACGAGCAGTACTTC	CASSAGTANYEQYF
TRBD1	few	TRBV19	TRBJ1-1	TGTGCCAGTACCCCGACAGGGGGCGTTTTCGGGAGGGGTGAAGCTTTCTTT	CASTPTGGVFGRGEAFF
TRBD2	.	TRBV12-3/TRBV12-4	TRBJ2-7	TGTGCCAGCAGAGCGGGGGGCGCTTACGAGCAGTACTTC	CASRAGGAYEQYF
.	.	TRBV11-2	TRBJ2-2	TGTGCCAGCAGCTTAGCAGGGGCGGCCGGGGAGCTGTTTTTT	CASSLAGAAGELFF
TRBD1	.	TRBV5-6	TRBJ2-2	TGTGCCAGCTCCACCTCCGGGACAGGGATCCGGGAGCTGTTTTTT	CASSTSGTGIRELFF
TRBD1	.	TRBV27	TRBJ2-5	TGTGCCAGCAGTTTCGCGTCGGACAGGTTGGGGACCCAGTACTTC	CASSFASDRLGTQYF
TRBD2	once	TRBV7-9	TRBJ2-7	TGTGCCAGCAGTCGAACGACTAGCGGCTACGAGCAGTACTTC	CASSRTTSGYEQYF
TRBD2	.	TRBV10-2	TRBJ2-3	TGCGCCAGCAGTACTAGCGGGAGAGCGGGAGATACGCAGTATTTT	CASSTSGRAGDTQYF